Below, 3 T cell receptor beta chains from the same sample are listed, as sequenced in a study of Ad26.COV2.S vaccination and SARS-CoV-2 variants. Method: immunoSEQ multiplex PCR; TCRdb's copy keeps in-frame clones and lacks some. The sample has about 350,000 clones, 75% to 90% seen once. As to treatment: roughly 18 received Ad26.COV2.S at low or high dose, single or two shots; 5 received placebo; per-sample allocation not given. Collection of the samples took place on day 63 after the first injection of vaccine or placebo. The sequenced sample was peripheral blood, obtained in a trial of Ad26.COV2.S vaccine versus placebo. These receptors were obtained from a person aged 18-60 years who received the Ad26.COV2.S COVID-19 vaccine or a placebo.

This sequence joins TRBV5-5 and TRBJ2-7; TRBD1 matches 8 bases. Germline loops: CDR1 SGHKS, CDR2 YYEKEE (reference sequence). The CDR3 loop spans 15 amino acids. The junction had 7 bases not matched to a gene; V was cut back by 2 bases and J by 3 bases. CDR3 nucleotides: TGTGCCAGCAGCTTCGGAGGACAGGGTTACTACGAGCAGTACTTC. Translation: CASSFGGQGYYEQYF.

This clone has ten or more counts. CDR3 protein: CASGLGHNEQFF. The CDR3 coding sequence is TGTGCTAGTGGTTTGGGCCACAATGAGCAGTTCTTC. V gene TRBV12-5 combines with J gene TRBJ2-1; D is ambiguous. Germline values: CDR1 LGHNT, CDR2 FRNRAP. V lost 1 base, J lost 5 bases, and 3 bases lay in between. The CDR3 is 12 residues long.

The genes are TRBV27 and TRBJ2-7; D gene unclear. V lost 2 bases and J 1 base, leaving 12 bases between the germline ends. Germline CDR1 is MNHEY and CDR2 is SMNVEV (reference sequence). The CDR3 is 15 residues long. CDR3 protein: CASSLKAVGSYEQYF. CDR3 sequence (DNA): TGTGCCAGCAGTTTAAAGGCGGTTGGATCCTACGAGCAGTACTTC.